This T cell receptor beta chain is drawn from a study of T-cell reconstitution after alpha-beta-depleted transplantation in children. Unique molecular identifiers tagged the TCRbeta library. TCRdb re-called the PCR reads with MiXCR, one entry per CDR3 protein. The sample holds 490,000 or so distinct CDR3 sequences, about 12% seen once. This clonotype was counted a few times. The germline gives CDR1 KGHDR, CDR2 SFDVKD. Trimming removed 0 bases at V and 2 bases at J, with 7 bases between. The CDR3 spans 16 residues. V and J are TRBV24-1 and TRBJ2-6; D is undetermined. The receptor was isolated from a human donor who donated a stem cell graft to a child with combined immunodeficiency. Sequencing was performed on PBMCs from the stem cell graft donor, taken from the stem cell graft. This CDR3 is CATSDLYGPGANVLTF. As DNA, the CDR3 is TGTGCCACCAGTGATTTGTACGGTCCTGGGGCCAACGTCCTGACTTTC.